Listed below are T cell receptor beta chains from one sample, sequenced in a study of shared T cell receptors in the human thymus. Clones were read by immunoSEQ multiplex PCR, and TCRdb kept only the in-frame ones, dropping some. The table has roughly 710,000 clones, 75% to 90% seen once. These data also formed part of another study, on human thymus T cells.

Sequenced: thymocytes. These receptors all come from a girl less than two years old with a congenital heart defect. Each CDR3 is given without its conserved first and last residue. Fields, in order: J gene, clone size, V gene, D gene, CDR3 length, CDR3 protein. D genes are given only for firm matches. Size values are once, few and many counts, or a class for expanded clones, and some rows have none.

j_gene: TRBJ2-2
abundance: -
v_gene: TRBV27
d_gene: TRBD2
len: 20
CDR3aa: ASSLAKKGLAGTHANTGELF

j_gene: TRBJ2-5
abundance: -
v_gene: TRBV5-1
d_gene: -
len: 11
CDR3aa: ASSFLKQETQY

j_gene: TRBJ1-2
abundance: once
v_gene: TRBV7-9
d_gene: -
len: 10
CDR3aa: ASSLSGDGYT

j_gene: TRBJ2-3
abundance: -
v_gene: TRBV7-9
d_gene: -
len: 14
CDR3aa: ASSSSGTGGTDTQY

j_gene: TRBJ1-1
abundance: -
v_gene: TRBV6-5
d_gene: -
len: 12
CDR3aa: ASSSTSGGTEAF

j_gene: TRBJ1-2
abundance: -
v_gene: TRBV2
d_gene: TRBD1
len: 14
CDR3aa: ATNPRGDSTNYGYT

j_gene: TRBJ1-1
abundance: -
v_gene: TRBV10-3
d_gene: -
len: 15
CDR3aa: AISVLQYAGQNTEAF

j_gene: TRBJ2-7
abundance: -
v_gene: TRBV30
d_gene: TRBD1
len: 13
CDR3aa: AWSEINDRDYEQY

j_gene: TRBJ2-7
abundance: -
v_gene: TRBV12-5
d_gene: -
len: 13
CDR3aa: ASGRRTVQGYEQY

j_gene: TRBJ1-3
abundance: once
v_gene: TRBV28
d_gene: TRBD1
len: 12
CDR3aa: ACVQGASGNTIY

j_gene: TRBJ1-2
abundance: once
v_gene: TRBV9
d_gene: -
len: 17
CDR3aa: ASSGGGEGFMGRVQGYT

j_gene: TRBJ1-2
abundance: once
v_gene: TRBV5-4
d_gene: -
len: 13
CDR3aa: ASSLGARTNYGYT

j_gene: TRBJ2-7
abundance: -
v_gene: TRBV2
d_gene: -
len: 17
CDR3aa: ASSEPASNPGSRSYEQY

j_gene: TRBJ2-7
abundance: few
v_gene: TRBV5-1
d_gene: -
len: 11
CDR3aa: ASSFTGNHEQY

j_gene: TRBJ1-2
abundance: -
v_gene: TRBV5-1
d_gene: -
len: 13
CDR3aa: ASSLAGVHTYGYT

j_gene: TRBJ1-1
abundance: -
v_gene: TRBV5-6
d_gene: -
len: 11
CDR3aa: ASSSAENTEAF

j_gene: TRBJ2-7
abundance: -
v_gene: TRBV6-6
d_gene: TRBD1
len: 14
CDR3aa: ASSFSRPETGGEQY

j_gene: TRBJ2-3
abundance: -
v_gene: TRBV5-1
d_gene: TRBD2
len: 15
CDR3aa: ASSLNPTGSGDNRRY

j_gene: TRBJ2-3
abundance: -
v_gene: TRBV27
d_gene: TRBD2
len: 13
CDR3aa: ATYPGLPITDTQY

j_gene: TRBJ1-6
abundance: -
v_gene: TRBV4-3
d_gene: TRBD1
len: 14
CDR3aa: ASSHNTGGGNSPLH

j_gene: TRBJ2-5
abundance: few
v_gene: TRBV5-1
d_gene: -
len: 13
CDR3aa: ASSLGSGTQETQY

j_gene: TRBJ2-5
abundance: -
v_gene: TRBV2
d_gene: TRBD2
len: 15
CDR3aa: ASSRTRGGYVQETQY

j_gene: TRBJ1-2
abundance: -
v_gene: TRBV7-6
d_gene: -
len: 12
CDR3aa: ASSLDSANYGYT

j_gene: TRBJ2-3
abundance: -
v_gene: TRBV27
d_gene: -
len: 19
CDR3aa: ASSLLGQGYRTLDDTDTQY

j_gene: TRBJ1-1
abundance: -
v_gene: TRBV20-1
d_gene: -
len: 9
CDR3aa: SAREDILSF

j_gene: TRBJ2-1
abundance: -
v_gene: TRBV27
d_gene: TRBD1
len: 16
CDR3aa: ASSSLDTGAPYYNEQF

j_gene: TRBJ2-3
abundance: -
v_gene: TRBV10-2
d_gene: -
len: 16
CDR3aa: ASTHTPGDGGGTDTQY

j_gene: TRBJ1-5
abundance: -
v_gene: TRBV19
d_gene: -
len: 18
CDR3aa: ASSIHPGPGVRHSNQPQH

j_gene: TRBJ2-5
abundance: -
v_gene: TRBV16
d_gene: -
len: 12
CDR3aa: ASSQSSVRETQY

j_gene: TRBJ2-1
abundance: -
v_gene: TRBV25-1
d_gene: TRBD1
len: 14
CDR3aa: ASSEYRTGGYNEQF

j_gene: TRBJ2-3
abundance: -
v_gene: TRBV10-2
d_gene: -
len: 14
CDR3aa: ASKIGGRASTDTQY

j_gene: TRBJ1-1
abundance: -
v_gene: TRBV6-4
d_gene: -
len: 13
CDR3aa: ASRSVDSKNTEAF

j_gene: TRBJ2-3
abundance: -
v_gene: TRBV4-1
d_gene: TRBD2
len: 17
CDR3aa: ASSQVAIESGVAADTQY

j_gene: TRBJ1-1
abundance: -
v_gene: TRBV18
d_gene: -
len: 12
CDR3aa: ASSARGMNTEAF

j_gene: TRBJ2-3
abundance: few
v_gene: TRBV10-2
d_gene: TRBD1
len: 15
CDR3aa: ASSESQGAEGTDTQY

j_gene: TRBJ1-5
abundance: -
v_gene: TRBV18
d_gene: -
len: 13
CDR3aa: ASSPEREGNQPQH

j_gene: TRBJ2-3
abundance: -
v_gene: TRBV5-1
d_gene: TRBD1
len: 12
CDR3aa: ASSSEQGEDTQY

j_gene: TRBJ1-2
abundance: -
v_gene: TRBV19
d_gene: TRBD1
len: 12
CDR3aa: ASRSGTGAYGYT

j_gene: TRBJ1-2
abundance: once
v_gene: TRBV7-9
d_gene: -
len: 12
CDR3aa: ASSRSGERYGYT

j_gene: TRBJ1-2
abundance: -
v_gene: TRBV4-3
d_gene: TRBD1
len: 13
CDR3aa: ASSQRQGLNYGYT

j_gene: TRBJ2-3
abundance: -
v_gene: TRBV18
d_gene: TRBD2
len: 15
CDR3aa: ASSPLYPGGTSDTQY

j_gene: TRBJ1-2
abundance: -
v_gene: TRBV6-1
d_gene: TRBD1
len: 12
CDR3aa: ASSETGTVYGYT

j_gene: TRBJ2-5
abundance: -
v_gene: TRBV7-4
d_gene: TRBD2
len: 14
CDR3aa: ASSLTSGGLQETQY

j_gene: TRBJ1-3
abundance: -
v_gene: TRBV5-1
d_gene: TRBD1
len: 14
CDR3aa: ASSKTPGQYINTIY

j_gene: TRBJ1-2
abundance: once
v_gene: TRBV27
d_gene: TRBD1
len: 11
CDR3aa: ASSGTGGGGYT

j_gene: TRBJ2-2
abundance: -
v_gene: TRBV4-1
d_gene: TRBD2
len: 13
CDR3aa: ASSLGGGATGELF

j_gene: TRBJ1-1
abundance: -
v_gene: TRBV9
d_gene: TRBD1
len: 13
CDR3aa: ASSVDRGLNTEAF

j_gene: TRBJ1-2
abundance: once
v_gene: TRBV25-1
d_gene: -
len: 13
CDR3aa: ASSGGPRARDGYT

j_gene: TRBJ1-4
abundance: -
v_gene: TRBV6-1
d_gene: -
len: 13
CDR3aa: ASSGRTAYYEKLF

j_gene: TRBJ1-2
abundance: -
v_gene: TRBV7-2
d_gene: -
len: 17
CDR3aa: ASSLPRGWRLSSSAGYT

j_gene: TRBJ2-4
abundance: -
v_gene: TRBV29-1
d_gene: -
len: 13
CDR3aa: SVAITKIAKNIQY

j_gene: TRBJ2-2
abundance: -
v_gene: TRBV5-4
d_gene: TRBD2
len: 17
CDR3aa: ASSRSETSGGFNTGELF

j_gene: TRBJ2-1
abundance: -
v_gene: TRBV9
d_gene: TRBD1
len: 19
CDR3aa: ASSVAPGTGPYRSSYNEQF

j_gene: TRBJ2-4
abundance: -
v_gene: TRBV5-4
d_gene: TRBD1
len: 13
CDR3aa: ASRLDRDNKNIQY